Listed here are 31 T cell receptor beta chains from one sample, sequenced in a study of CD4 T cells in relation to SARS-CoV-2 and coronaviruses. The data were produced by immunoSEQ multiplex PCR, yet TCRdb's version contains in-frame clones alone and is incomplete. The table records 15,000 to 20,000 clones, around three quarters of them present only once. Unexposed donor CD4+ T cells date from about 2011-2019, before the COVID-19 pandemic. Isolation of CD4+ T cells took place after roughly nine days in culture. Their cognate antigens are unknown. The sequenced sample was CD4+ T cells from PBMCs, cultured in vitro. All receptors derive from a human donor in good health.

The J gene is TRBJ2-6, the V gene TRBV12-5; 8 nucleotides agree with TRBD2. This CDR3 has 22 residues. The V gene's germline CDR1 is LGHNT and CDR2 FRNRAP. Trimming removed 1 base from V and 0 bases from J; junction bases left unmatched: 17. CDR3 in DNA: TGTGCTAGTGGTTTGGCCCTGGGCGGAATAGCGGGAATCTACTCTGGGGCCAACGTCCTGACTTTC. It yields the protein CASGLALGGIAGIYSGANVLTF. Using reference TRBV12-5 and TRBJ2-6 for the parts outside the CDR3, the full variable domain is DARVTQTPRHKVTEMGQEVTMRCQPILGHNTVFWYRQTMMQGLELLAYFRNRAPLDDSGMPKDRFSAEMPDATLATLKIQPSEPRDSAVYFCASGLALGGIAGIYSGANVLTFGAGSRLTVL.

Turning to this clone: The junction departs from the called germline gene at one end, perhaps through a read error. This chain joins TRBV12-3 or TRBV12-4 and TRBJ1-5; TRBD1 agrees at 7 bases. The CDR3 extends over 11 amino acids. The CDR3 DNA is TGTGCCAGCAGTTTATGGGGACAGACCCACTTT. Encoded protein: CASSLWGQTHF.

The CDR3 DNA reads as TGTGCCAGCAGCTTAGCATCAGGGGGCGATAGGTACACCTTC. It codes for CASSLASGGDRYTF. The chain couples TRBV7-9 to TRBJ1-2; 8 positions agree with TRBD1. The V gene end was trimmed by 0 bases and the J gene end by 11 bases; junction bases not matched to a gene: 8. Germline lookup yields CDR1 SEHNR and CDR2 FQNEAQ (reference sequence). This CDR3 is 14 amino acids long.

V gene TRBV19 combines with J gene TRBJ1-5; 7 nucleotides line up with TRBD1. The CDR3 spans 14 residues. V trimming: 6 bases; J trimming: 6 bases; junction bases outside the gene matches: 8. Germline V CDR1 and CDR2: LNHDA, SQIVND (reference sequence). The CDR3 here is CASSPEGARQPQHF. DNA of the CDR3: TGTGCCAGTAGCCCAGAGGGGGCGCGTCAGCCCCAGCATTTT.

The CDR3 region has the DNA TGTGCCAGTAGTATAGGACGTCTTATCGTCGGGGATACGCAGTATTTT. Translating it yields CASSIGRLIVGDTQYF. The chain employs TRBV19 and TRBJ2-3, with unresolved D. V was pared by 1 base and J by 6 bases, with 17 bases between. Germline V gene sequence: CDR1 LNHDA, CDR2 SQIVND (reference sequence). CDR3 length: 16 residues.

The V gene is TRBV14, the J gene TRBJ2-6; unclear D gene. The V and J ends lost 0 bases and 2 bases respectively, with 5 bases between them. This CDR3 contains 15 residues. CDR1 SGHDN and CDR2 FVKESK come from the germline V gene. CDR3 DNA: TGTGCCAGCAGCCAAGATGGGACTGGGGCCAACGTCCTGACTTTC. This gives the protein CASSQDGTGANVLTF.

This sequence joins TRBV11-2 and TRBJ2-1; a weak D match, TRBD2 (6 bases). In germline, CDR1 is SGHAT, CDR2 FQNNGV. The CDR3 contains 13 residues. V lost 5 bases to trimming and J lost 4 bases, with 9 bases between them. The CDR3 nucleotides are TGTGCCAGCAGCCACCGGGAGTACAATGAGCAGTTCTTC. Translation: CASSHREYNEQFF. The variable domain in full, with the rest retrieved from reference TRBV11-2 and TRBJ2-1, is EAGVAQSPRYKIIEKRQSVAFWCNPISGHATLYWYQQILGQGPKLLIQFQNNGVVDDSQLPKDRFSAERLKGVDSTLKIQPAKLEDSAVYLCASSHREYNEQFFGPGTRLTVL.

The CDR3: CAISISGQVYGYTF. In nucleotides, the CDR3 is TGTGCCATCAGTATCTCGGGACAGGTCTATGGCTACACCTTC. This rearrangement joins TRBV10-3 to TRBJ1-2, with 8 bases matching TRBD1. The germline gives CDR1 ENHRY, CDR2 SYGVKD. J gave up 4 bases and V 5 bases, and 6 bases lay outside the gene matches. CDR3 length equals 14 residues.

The chain is built from TRBV4-1 and TRBJ1-1; D not resolved. The germline V and J ends were trimmed by 0 bases and 9 bases, with 23 bases remaining between them. The CDR3 runs to 17 residues. CDR1 is MGHRA, CDR2 YSYEKL, per germline. The CDR3 protein is CASSQDRLGEGSSKAFF. DNA for the CDR3: TGCGCCAGCAGCCAAGATAGATTGGGAGAAGGCAGCTCTAAAGCTTTCTTT.

The chain links TRBV28 to TRBJ1-5; D is undetermined. V was clipped by 2 bases and J by 2 bases, with 10 bases between them. CDR3 length equals 15 residues. Per the germline V gene, CDR1 is MDHEN and CDR2 is SYDVKM. The CDR3 loop is CASSLRVDGNQPQHF. The CDR3 nucleotides read TGTGCCAGCAGTTTAAGGGTTGATGGCAATCAGCCCCAGCATTTT.

The V gene is TRBV12-5, the J gene TRBJ2-2; no clear D. This CDR3 has 12 residues. Per germline, CDR1 LGHNT and CDR2 FRNRAP. The V end was cut by 6 bases, the J end by 3 bases, with 5 bases between. DNA of the CDR3: TGTGCTAGTGGGAGCTACACCGGGGAGCTGTTTTTT. Translated, it gives CASGSYTGELFF. The whole variable domain, remainder taken from reference TRBV12-5 and TRBJ2-2, is DARVTQTPRHKVTEMGQEVTMRCQPILGHNTVFWYRQTMMQGLELLAYFRNRAPLDDSGMPKDRFSAEMPDATLATLKIQPSEPRDSAVYFCASGSYTGELFFGEGSRLTVL.

This clone was picked up a small number of times. The CDR3 bases are TGTGCCAGCAGTGAAGGGGGAGGGCCCCAAGAGACCCAGTACTTC. Its protein product is CASSEGGGPQETQYF. The rearrangement links TRBV2 to TRBJ2-5, with 7 bases identical to TRBD2. V trimming: 1 base; J trimming: 1 base; junction bases outside the gene matches: 3. Germline V gene data show CDR1 as SNHLY and CDR2 as FYNNEI. This CDR3 is built from 15 residues.

V and J are TRBV11-2 and TRBJ2-6, with D possibly matching TRBD1 (5 bases). Germline values: CDR1 SGHAT, CDR2 FQNNGV. V was shortened by 7 bases and J by 0 bases, with 13 bases between the two germline ends. The CDR3 is 16 residues long. CDR3 region: CASTFIGDSGANVLTF. The CDR3 DNA reads as TGTGCCAGCACCTTTATAGGGGACTCTGGGGCCAACGTCCTGACTTTC.

This clone was detected a few times. V is TRBV2 and J is TRBJ1-6; 9 positions agree with TRBD1. This CDR3 contains 14 residues. The V gene's germline CDR1 is SNHLY and CDR2 FYNNEI. V trimming: 4 bases; J trimming: 10 bases; junction bases outside the gene matches: 5. The CDR3 DNA is TGTGCCAGCAGTGCCCGGGACAGGGTCTCACCCCTCCACTTT. Its translation: CASSARDRVSPLHF. The variable domain in full, completed from reference TRBV2 and TRBJ1-6, reads EPEVTQTPSHQVTQMGQEVILRCVPISNHLYFYWYRQILGQKVEFLVSFYNNEISEKSEIFDDQFSVERPDGSNFTLKIRSTKLEDSAMYFCASSARDRVSPLHFGNGTRLTVT.

This chain links TRBV2 with TRBJ1-5; the D is unclear. The ends were cut back, 4 bases at V and 6 bases at J, with 4 bases in the middle. CDR1 SNHLY and CDR2 FYNNEI come from the germline V gene. There are 11 residues in the CDR3. CDR3 amino acids: CASSVGQPQHF. The DNA for the CDR3 is TGTGCCAGCAGTGTCGGTCAGCCCCAGCATTTT.

This chain links TRBV5-4 with TRBJ2-6; D may be TRBD2 (6 bases). The length of the CDR3 is 18 residues. In germline, CDR1 is SGHNT, CDR2 YYREEE (reference sequence). V lost 4 bases and J lost 3, with 20 bases in between. In nucleotides, the CDR3 is TGTGCCAGCAGCCTAGGAGGGGCGGGGAGAGGTGGGGCCAACGTCCTGACTTTC. It is translated as CASSLGGAGRGGANVLTF.

This clone was observed a few times. The chain is built from TRBV2 and TRBJ1-2; 10 bases match TRBD1. CDR3 size: 14 residues. J lost 4 bases, V lost 6 bases, and 5 bases had no gene match. Germline V gives CDR1 SNHLY, CDR2 FYNNEI. CDR3 in DNA: TGTGCCAGCAGCGCGACAGGGGGCTCCTATGGCTACACCTTC. Amino acid sequence: CASSATGGSYGYTF. The full variable domain, completed using reference TRBV2 and TRBJ1-2, is EPEVTQTPSHQVTQMGQEVILRCVPISNHLYFYWYRQILGQKVEFLVSFYNNEISEKSEIFDDQFSVERPDGSNFTLKIRSTKLEDSAMYFCASSATGGSYGYTFGSGTRLTVV.

The V and J genes are TRBV5-4 and TRBJ2-1, with TRBD2 matching over 7 bases. The V gene's germline CDR1 is SGHNT and CDR2 YYREEE (reference sequence). V dropped 3 bases and J dropped 6; count of bases not matched to a gene: 12. This CDR3 comprises 16 residues. The DNA of the CDR3 is TGTGCCAGCAGCTCGGCTCTAGCGGAGGGATTCAATGAGCAGTTCTTC. Encoded protein: CASSSALAEGFNEQFF.

J is TRBJ2-7 and V is TRBV2; tentatively, D is TRBD2 (6 bases). The germline V gene encodes CDR1 SNHLY and CDR2 FYNNEI. This CDR3 has 17 amino acids. The V gene lost 1 base and the J gene lost 3 bases, with 19 bases spanning the gap. CDR3 DNA: TGTGCCAGCAGTGAAGACGATGGGCGGGGTCGGTACTACGAGCAGTACTTC. Its protein is CASSEDDGRGRYYEQYF. Combining the CDR3 with reference TRBV2 and TRBJ2-7 gives the whole variable domain EPEVTQTPSHQVTQMGQEVILRCVPISNHLYFYWYRQILGQKVEFLVSFYNNEISEKSEIFDDQFSVERPDGSNFTLKIRSTKLEDSAMYFCASSEDDGRGRYYEQYFGPGTRLTVT.

V is TRBV7-2 and J is TRBJ1-1; possibly TRBD1 for D (5 bases). The V end was cut by 4 bases, the J end by 11 bases, with 20 bases between. The CDR3 consists of 14 residues. CDR1 and CDR2 (germline): SGHTA, FQGNSA. The DNA of the CDR3 is TGTGCCAGCAGCTCACACGGGCAGGGCTTTTTCGCTTTCTTT. Translated: CASSSHGQGFFAFF.

The sample holds a few counts of this clone. The chain joins TRBV28 to TRBJ2-7, with TRBD1 matching 9 bases. Germline V gene lookup returns CDR1 MDHEN and CDR2 SYDVKM. CDR3 size: 16 residues. J lost 2 bases, V lost 7 bases, and 12 bases had no gene match. In DNA form, the CDR3 reads TGTGCCAGCACCCTACCCGTGGGACAGGGACCCTACGAGCAGTACTTC. Protein: CASTLPVGQGPYEQYF.

This chain uses TRBV30 with TRBJ2-6; a possible D gene is TRBD2 (6 bases). Germline-derived CDR1 and CDR2 are GTSNPN and SVGIG (reference sequence). V lost 3 bases and J lost 2, with 17 bases in between. CDR3 length equals 17 residues. The CDR3 nucleotides read TGTGCCTGGAGGGGTGAGGCAGGGACTCCTGGGGCCAACGTCCTGACTTTC. Its protein is CAWRGEAGTPGANVLTF.

This chain connects TRBV5-1 to TRBJ2-5; D unresolved. Trimming took off 4 bases at V and 1 base at J, with 11 bases between the two ends. The CDR3 runs 14 residues. Germline CDR1 is SGHRS and CDR2 is YFSETQ. CDR3 loop: CASSIDSSQETQYF. In DNA form, the CDR3 reads TGCGCCAGCAGCATTGACTCAAGCCAAGAGACCCAGTACTTC.

This clone came up a few times. This chain joins TRBV5-1 and TRBJ1-3, with unresolved D. V lost 0 bases to trimming and J lost 0 bases, with 7 bases between them. The germline V gene encodes CDR1 SGHRS and CDR2 YFSETQ. There are 15 residues in the CDR3. CDR3 sequence reads: CASSLGTDSGNTIYF. In DNA, the CDR3 is TGCGCCAGCAGCTTGGGGACGGACTCTGGAAACACCATATATTTT.

This chain links TRBV7-8 with TRBJ1-2; 9 bases fit TRBD1. Germline-derived CDR1 and CDR2 are SGHVS and FQNEAQ. Trimming removed 2 bases from V and 2 bases from J; junction bases left unmatched: 6. The CDR3 spans 16 residues. DNA of the CDR3: TGTGCCAGCAGCTTAATCGTCGGGACAGGGAACTATGGCTACACCTTC. Protein sequence: CASSLIVGTGNYGYTF.

J is TRBJ2-7 and V is TRBV6-1, with D unresolved. Germline-derived CDR1 and CDR2 are MNHNS and SASEGT. The V end was cut by 0 bases, the J end by 0 bases, with 6 bases between. CDR3 length: 14 residues. CDR3: CASSEAGSSYEQYF. The CDR3 bases are TGTGCCAGCAGTGAAGCGGGCAGCTCCTACGAGCAGTACTTC.

The chain joins TRBV20-1 to TRBJ2-5; D is ambiguous. Per the germline V gene, CDR1 is DFQATT and CDR2 is SNEGSKA (reference sequence). There are 11 residues in the CDR3. With 3 bases removed from V and 0 bases from J, the gap between germline ends came to 2 bases. CDR3 DNA sequence: TGCAGTGCTAGTAACCAAGAGACCCAGTACTTC. Its translation: CSASNQETQYF.

This rearrangement joins TRBV28 to TRBJ1-1; D not certain. Germline-derived CDR1 and CDR2 are MDHEN and SYDVKM. The CDR3 consists of 14 residues. Deletions cut 5 bases from V and 0 bases from J, with 10 bases between. The CDR3 nucleotides read TGTGCCAGCAGTATGACACAAATGAACACTGAAGCTTTCTTT. Encoded protein: CASSMTQMNTEAFF. The full variable domain, in which reference TRBV28 and TRBJ1-1 provide the parts outside the CDR3, is DVKVTQSSRYLVKRTGEKVFLECVQDMDHENMFWYRQDPGLGLRLIYFSYDVKMKEKGDIPEGYSVSREKKERFSLILESASTNQTSMYLCASSMTQMNTEAFFGQGTRLTVV.

The V gene is TRBV30, the J gene TRBJ2-3; D remains ambiguous. The germline V gene encodes CDR1 GTSNPN and CDR2 SVGIG (reference sequence). V was pared by 1 base and J by 2 bases, with 13 bases between. The length of the CDR3 is 15 residues. The CDR3 reads CAWSGRSLITDTQYF. As DNA, the CDR3 is TGTGCCTGGAGTGGTAGGAGTTTGATCACAGATACGCAGTATTTT.

The V and J genes are TRBV7-9 and TRBJ1-2, with D possibly matching TRBD1 (5 bases). The CDR3 has 15 amino acids. Trimming left V 5 bases short and J 4 bases short, with 17 bases between. Germline CDR1 SEHNR, CDR2 FQNEAQ (reference sequence). CDR3 sequence: CASSPGTHPRYGYTF. As DNA, the CDR3 is TGTGCCAGCAGCCCCGGGACCCATCCCCGCTATGGCTACACCTTC.

This clone was counted a few times. This chain uses TRBV4-1 with TRBJ1-2; possible D gene TRBD1, 6 bases. The CDR3 extends over 15 amino acids. Trimming cost V 3 bases and J 4 bases, with 15 bases left between them. CDR1 and CDR2 from the germline V gene are MGHRA and YSYEKL. CDR3 protein: CASSQRREGGYGYTF. CDR3 bases: TGCGCCAGCAGCCAGAGGAGGGAGGGGGGCTATGGCTACACCTTC.